Below, 10 T cell receptor beta chains from the same sample are listed, as sequenced in a study of CD8+ T cells in alopecia areata. Treatment defined: oral pan-JAK inhibitor, 5-10 mg twice daily. Once RNA had been extracted, it was reverse transcribed into cDNA to act as the sequencing template. Clones were sequenced by immunoSEQ multiplex PCR, and TCRdb holds only the in-frame ones, with some missing. The table records fewer than 250,000 clones, 60% to 70% of them present only once. Sample: CD4+ T cells sorted from blood, taken at week 4, from a patient treated with tofacitinib. Receptors originate from a human donor with alopecia areata.

This clone has only one observation. The chain recombines TRBV6-6 with TRBJ1-4; no reliable D call. CDR1 is MNHNY, CDR2 SVGAGI, per germline (reference sequence). The CDR3 is 15 amino acids. Trimming pared 4 bases from V and 4 bases from J, leaving 13 bases between. CDR3 protein: CASSSRPAFNEKLFF. Here the CDR3 DNA reads TGTGCCAGCAGTTCACGACCAGCGTTTAATGAAAAACTGTTTTTT.

V and J are TRBV29-1 and TRBJ2-7; 9 nucleotides line up with TRBD1. Germline values: CDR1 SQVTM, CDR2 ANQGSEA. Losses at the gene ends were 7 bases for V and 0 bases for J; bases not matched to a gene: 7. The CDR3 is 14 amino acids. CDR3 bases: TGCAGCGAAGCCGGGACAGGGAGCTCCTACGAGCAGTACTTC. The encoded protein is CSEAGTGSSYEQYF.

A few counts support this clone. The V call is TRBV29-1, the J call TRBJ2-1; D is possibly TRBD1 or TRBD2 (5 bases each). Germline loops: CDR1 SQVTM, CDR2 ANQGSEA. This CDR3 spans 15 amino acids. V lost 2 bases and J lost 2, with 13 bases in between. Here the CDR3 reads CSVEKAGAAYNEQFF. CDR3 coding DNA: TGCAGCGTTGAAAAGGCCGGGGCAGCCTACAATGAGCAGTTCTTC.

This sequence joins TRBV28 and TRBJ1-1; maybe TRBD1 (5 bases). The V end was cut by 6 bases, the J end by 6 bases, with 14 bases between. CDR1 is MDHEN and CDR2 is SYDVKM in the germline V gene. This CDR3 is 13 amino acids long. The CDR3 sequence is CASREQENSEAFF. For the CDR3, the DNA is TGTGCCAGCAGGGAACAGGAGAATTCTGAAGCTTTCTTT.

In this sample, this clone turned up a few times. The chain employs TRBV28 and TRBJ2-3; D not resolved. This CDR3 has 11 amino acids. V was clipped by 6 bases and J by 9 bases, with 10 bases between them. Germline loops: CDR1 MDHEN, CDR2 SYDVKM. The CDR3 protein is CASSKRQTQYF. For the CDR3, the DNA is TGTGCCAGCAGCAAGAGGCAAACGCAGTATTTT. Filled out from reference TRBV28 and TRBJ2-3, the complete variable domain reads DVKVTQSSRYLVKRTGEKVFLECVQDMDHENMFWYRQDPGLGLRLIYFSYDVKMKEKGDIPEGYSVSREKKERFSLILESASTNQTSMYLCASSKRQTQYFGPGTRLTVL.

V gene TRBV5-4 combines with J gene TRBJ2-1; D unresolved. The ends were cut back, 4 bases at V and 10 bases at J, with 15 bases in the middle. This CDR3 region has 13 residues. Per the germline V gene, CDR1 is SGHNT and CDR2 is YYREEE (reference sequence). CDR3 sequence: CASSPGPRNEQFF. For the CDR3, the DNA is TGTGCCAGCAGCCCGGGTCCCAGGAACGAGCAGTTCTTC.

J is TRBJ2-5 and V is TRBV5-6, with a weak D call TRBD1 (6 bases). The CDR3 spans 14 residues. Germline CDR1 reads SGHDT; CDR2 reads YYEEEE. Trimming removed 2 bases from V and 5 bases from J, with 13 bases in between. CDR3 sequence (DNA): TGTGCCAGCAGCTTCTACAGGGAAATGGAGACCCAGTACTTC. As protein: CASSFYREMETQYF.

This chain uses TRBV30 with TRBJ2-1; 7 bases align to TRBD2. Trimming took 2 bases from V and 3 from J; bases not matched to a gene: 7. The CDR3 runs 15 residues. CDR1 and CDR2 (germline): GTSNPN, SVGIG (reference sequence). The CDR3 DNA sequence: TGTGCCTGGAGTAGGACTAGGCGGATCTACAATGAGCAGTTCTTC. Encoded protein: CAWSRTRRIYNEQFF.

The chain links TRBV30 to TRBJ2-2; D is perhaps TRBD1 (6 bases). This CDR3 spans 11 amino acids. Per the germline V gene, CDR1 is GTSNPN and CDR2 is SVGIG (reference sequence). With 5 bases removed from V and 10 bases from J, the gap between germline ends came to 11 bases. CDR3: CAWAGAEELFF. The CDR3 region has the DNA TGTGCCTGGGCAGGGGCAGAGGAGCTGTTTTTT.

This clone was found once. The rearrangement uses TRBV29-1 and TRBJ1-2, with D possibly being TRBD1 (5 bases). The CDR3 has 10 amino acids. Germline CDR1 reads SQVTM; CDR2 reads ANQGSEA. V was cut by 4 bases and J by 7 bases, with 7 bases left in between. CDR3 protein: CSVGGFGYTF. CDR3 nucleotide sequence: TGCAGCGTTGGGGGGTTTGGCTACACCTTC.